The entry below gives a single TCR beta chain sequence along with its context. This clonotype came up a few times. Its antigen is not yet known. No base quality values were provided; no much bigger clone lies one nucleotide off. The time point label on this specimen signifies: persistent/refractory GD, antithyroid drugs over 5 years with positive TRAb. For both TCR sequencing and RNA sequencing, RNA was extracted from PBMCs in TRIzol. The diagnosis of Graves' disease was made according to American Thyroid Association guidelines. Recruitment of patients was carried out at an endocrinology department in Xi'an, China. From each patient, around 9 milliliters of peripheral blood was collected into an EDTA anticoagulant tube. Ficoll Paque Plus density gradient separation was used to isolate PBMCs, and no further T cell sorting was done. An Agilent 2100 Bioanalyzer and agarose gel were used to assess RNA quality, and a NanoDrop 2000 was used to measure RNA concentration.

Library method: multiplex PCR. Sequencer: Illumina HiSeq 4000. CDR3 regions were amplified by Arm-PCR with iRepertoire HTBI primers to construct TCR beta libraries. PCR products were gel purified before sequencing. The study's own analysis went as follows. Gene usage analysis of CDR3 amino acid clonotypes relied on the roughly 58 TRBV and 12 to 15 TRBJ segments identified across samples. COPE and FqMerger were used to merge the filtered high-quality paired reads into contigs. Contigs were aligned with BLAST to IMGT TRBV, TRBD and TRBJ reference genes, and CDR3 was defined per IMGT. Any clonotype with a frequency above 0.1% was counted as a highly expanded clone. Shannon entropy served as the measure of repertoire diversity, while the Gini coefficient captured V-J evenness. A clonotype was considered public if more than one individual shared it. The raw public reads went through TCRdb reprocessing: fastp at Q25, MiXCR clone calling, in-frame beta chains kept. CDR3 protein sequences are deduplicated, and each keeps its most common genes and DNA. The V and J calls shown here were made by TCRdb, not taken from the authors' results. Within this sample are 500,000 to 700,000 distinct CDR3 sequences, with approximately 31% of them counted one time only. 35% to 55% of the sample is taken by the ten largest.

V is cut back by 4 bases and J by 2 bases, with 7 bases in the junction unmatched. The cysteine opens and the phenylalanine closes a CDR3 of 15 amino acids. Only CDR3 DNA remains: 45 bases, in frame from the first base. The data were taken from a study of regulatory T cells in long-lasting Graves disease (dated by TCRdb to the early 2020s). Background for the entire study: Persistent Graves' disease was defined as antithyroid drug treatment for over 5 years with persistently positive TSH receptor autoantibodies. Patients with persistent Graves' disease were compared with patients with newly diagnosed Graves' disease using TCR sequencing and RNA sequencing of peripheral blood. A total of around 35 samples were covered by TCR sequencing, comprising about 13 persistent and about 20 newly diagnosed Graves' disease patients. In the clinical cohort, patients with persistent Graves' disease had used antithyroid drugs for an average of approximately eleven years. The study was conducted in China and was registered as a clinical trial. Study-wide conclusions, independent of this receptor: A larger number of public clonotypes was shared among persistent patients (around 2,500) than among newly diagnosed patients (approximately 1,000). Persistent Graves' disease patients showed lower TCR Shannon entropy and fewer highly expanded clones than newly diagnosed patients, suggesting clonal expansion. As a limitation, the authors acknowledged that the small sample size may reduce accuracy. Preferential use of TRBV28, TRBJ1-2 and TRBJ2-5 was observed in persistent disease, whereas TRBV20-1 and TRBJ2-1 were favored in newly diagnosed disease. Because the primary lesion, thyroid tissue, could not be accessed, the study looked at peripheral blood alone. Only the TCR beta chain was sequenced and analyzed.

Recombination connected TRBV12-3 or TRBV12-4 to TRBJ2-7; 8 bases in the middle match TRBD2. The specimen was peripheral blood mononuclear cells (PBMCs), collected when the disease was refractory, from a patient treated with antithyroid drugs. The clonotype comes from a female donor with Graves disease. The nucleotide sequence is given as TGTGCCAGCAGTTCGAGACTAGCGCCAACCTACGAGCAGTACTTC. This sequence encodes CASSSRLAPTYEQYF.